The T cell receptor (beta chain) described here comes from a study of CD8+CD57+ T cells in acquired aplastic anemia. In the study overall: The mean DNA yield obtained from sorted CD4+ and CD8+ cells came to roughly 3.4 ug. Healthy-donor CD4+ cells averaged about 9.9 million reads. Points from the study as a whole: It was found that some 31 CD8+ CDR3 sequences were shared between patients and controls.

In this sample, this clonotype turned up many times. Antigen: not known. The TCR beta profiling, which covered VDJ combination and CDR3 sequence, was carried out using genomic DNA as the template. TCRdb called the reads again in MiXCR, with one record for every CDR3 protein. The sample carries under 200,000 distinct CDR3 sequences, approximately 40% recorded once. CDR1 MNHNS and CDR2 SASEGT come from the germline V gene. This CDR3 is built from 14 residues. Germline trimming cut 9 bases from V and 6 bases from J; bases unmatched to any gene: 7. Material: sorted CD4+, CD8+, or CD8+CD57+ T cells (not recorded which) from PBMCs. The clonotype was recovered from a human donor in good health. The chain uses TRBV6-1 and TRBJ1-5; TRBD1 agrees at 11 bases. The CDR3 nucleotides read TGTGCCAGGAACGGACAGGGGGCCAGTCAGCCCCAGCATTTT. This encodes CARNGQGASQPQHF.